A selection of T cell receptor beta chains follows, all from one sample in a study of T cell repertoires in ileal Crohn's disease. Repertoires were generated with immunoSEQ multiplex PCR, while TCRdb's copy carries only in-frame clones and drops some. The sample includes some 14,000 clones, around 78% of them seen just once. What was sequenced was ileal tissue. The source of these receptors is an adult with Crohn's disease. The CDR3 runs from the conserved cysteine through the conserved F or W. A D gene is named only where the DNA matches it firmly. Size is omitted from some rows. Given values are once, few, many or a class for expanded clones.

d_gene | j_gene | v_gene | abundance | CDR3aa | CDR3nt
TRBD1 | TRBJ1-5 | TRBV19 | - | CASSGTGGQPQHF | TGTGCCAGTTCCGGGACAGGGGGTCAGCCCCAGCATTTT
- | TRBJ1-1 | TRBV11-2 | - | CASSLESAARREWGTEAFF | TGTGCCAGCAGCTTAGAATCGGCAGCCAGGAGGGAATGGGGAACTGAAGCTTTCTTT
TRBD1 | TRBJ1-5 | TRBV19 | - | CASSGTGNQPQHF | TGTGCCAGTAGCGGGACAGGTAATCAGCCCCAGCATTTT
- | TRBJ2-7 | TRBV13 | - | CASSLGSFYEQYF | TGTGCCAGCAGCTTAGGTTCGTTTTACGAGCAGTACTTC
TRBD1 | TRBJ2-7 | TRBV5-1 | - | CASSLDPTGVQYF | TGCGCCAGCAGCTTGGACCCTACAGGGGTCCAGTACTTC
TRBD1 | TRBJ2-5 | TRBV10-3 | - | CAIRSSSGTGDETQYF | TGTGCCATCAGATCTTCATCCGGGACAGGGGATGAGACCCAGTACTTC
- | TRBJ2-3 | TRBV5-5 | few | CASSLVAGFTDTQYF | TGTGCCAGCAGCTTGGTAGCCGGGTTCACAGATACGCAGTATTTT
- | TRBJ2-7 | TRBV29-1 | - | CSVKSSVGTSYEQYF | TGCAGCGTTAAAAGTAGCGTGGGAACTTCCTACGAGCAGTACTTC
- | TRBJ2-7 | TRBV7-8 | - | CASSERVAYSYEQYF | TGTGCCAGCAGCGAGAGGGTCGCCTATTCCTACGAGCAGTACTTC
- | TRBJ2-3 | TRBV9 | - | CASSVGGGTQYF | TGTGCCAGCAGCGTAGGGGGCGGTACGCAGTATTTT
TRBD1 | TRBJ2-7 | TRBV7-2 | - | CASSSIRPGQLYEQYF | TGTGCCAGCAGCTCCATCCGCCCGGGACAGCTCTACGAGCAGTACTTC
TRBD2 | TRBJ2-3 | TRBV4-3 | few | CASSLGLAGGPVTQYF | TGCGCCAGCAGCCTAGGACTAGCGGGGGGGCCAGTTACGCAGTATTTT
TRBD2 | TRBJ2-5 | TRBV5-6 | few | CASSLVVAGGQETQYF | TGTGCCAGCAGCTTGGTCGTAGCGGGAGGGCAAGAGACCCAGTACTTC
- | TRBJ1-2 | TRBV19 | few | CASTPGENYGYTF | TGTGCCAGTACTCCAGGGGAGAACTATGGCTACACCTTC
- | TRBJ2-1 | TRBV29-1 | - | CSVSNEQFF | TGCAGCGTCTCCAATGAGCAGTTCTTC
- | TRBJ2-5 | TRBV9 | - | CASSVGVSGGETQYF | TGTGCCAGCAGCGTAGGAGTCTCTGGAGGAGAGACCCAGTACTTC
- | TRBJ2-7 | TRBV7-2 | - | CASSFAGSSEQYF | TGTGCCAGCAGCTTTGCAGGGTCCTCCGAGCAGTACTTC
- | TRBJ2-1 | TRBV15 | - | CATSRDPYNEQFF | TGTGCCACCAGCAGAGATCCTTACAATGAGCAGTTCTTC
- | TRBJ1-1 | TRBV27 | - | CASGQGERRAFF | TGTGCCAGCGGGCAGGGAGAAAGAAGGGCTTTCTTT
- | TRBJ2-1 | TRBV18 | - | CASSPPSMPVGGEQFF | TGTGCCAGCTCACCGCCCTCAATGCCGGTAGGGGGGGAGCAGTTCTTC
- | TRBJ1-2 | TRBV29-1 | - | CSVPGLSTF | TGCAGCGTTCCAGGGCTCTCCACCTTC
TRBD1 | TRBJ1-5 | TRBV10-3 | few | CAISEGGQSNQPQHF | TGTGCCATCAGTGAGGGGGGACAGAGCAATCAGCCCCAGCATTTT
- | TRBJ2-7 | TRBV6-1 | - | CASSAKGPGSSYEQYF | TGTGCCAGCAGTGCAAAGGGACCCGGGAGCTCCTACGAGCAGTACTTC
TRBD1 | TRBJ1-1 | TRBV6-5 | - | CASTTSGTGSTEAFF | TGTGCCAGCACCACGAGCGGGACAGGGTCCACTGAAGCTTTCTTT
TRBD2 | TRBJ2-3 | TRBV19 | - | CASSIGRLAGSSTDTQYF | TGTGCCAGTAGTATAGGTCGACTAGCGGGGTCTAGCACAGATACGCAGTATTTT
TRBD1 | TRBJ2-3 | TRBV29-1 | - | CSVEEPGQADTQYF | TGCAGCGTTGAAGAACCTGGACAGGCAGATACGCAGTATTTT
- | TRBJ2-2 | TRBV28 | - | CATDPASYTGELFF | TGTGCCACCGATCCCGCTAGCTACACCGGGGAGCTGTTTTTT
TRBD2 | TRBJ2-7 | TRBV5-1 | - | CASTLAGGNSYEQYF | TGCGCCAGTACCCTAGCGGGAGGAAACTCCTACGAGCAGTACTTC
TRBD1 | TRBJ2-5 | TRBV6-1 | - | CASTEGTGGWETQYF | TGTGCCAGCACCGAGGGGACAGGGGGTTGGGAGACCCAGTACTTC
TRBD1 | TRBJ1-4 | TRBV6-6 | once | CASRTDRIREKLFF | TGTGCCAGCAGAACGGACAGGATACGGGAAAAACTGTTTTTT
TRBD2 | TRBJ2-1 | TRBV11-2 | - | CASSPAGGAYNEQFF | TGTGCCAGCAGCCCCGCCGGGGGGGCTTACAATGAGCAGTTCTTC
- | TRBJ1-2 | TRBV4-1 | few | CASSPMVGQPSYGYTF | TGCGCCAGCAGCCCGATGGTGGGGCAGCCCTCCTATGGCTACACCTTC
- | TRBJ1-2 | TRBV7-2 | - | CASRVDTNYGYTF | TGTGCCAGCAGGGTGGACACAAACTATGGCTACACCTTC
TRBD1 | TRBJ1-2 | TRBV10-2 | - | CASSSLGQAYGYTF | TGCGCCAGCAGTTCCCTAGGACAGGCCTATGGCTACACCTTC
- | TRBJ1-5 | TRBV5-8 | - | CASSGGQGFTQPQHF | TGTGCCAGCAGCGGGGGGCAGGGATTCACTCAGCCCCAGCATTTT
TRBD2 | TRBJ2-1 | TRBV5-1 | - | CASNSGRQNEQFF | TGCGCCAGCAATAGCGGGAGACAGAATGAGCAGTTCTTC
TRBD1 | TRBJ1-2 | TRBV5-4 | - | CASSLEGARGYTF | TGTGCCAGCAGCTTGGAGGGGGCACGTGGCTACACCTTC
- | TRBJ2-3 | TRBV14 | - | CASSLIGTYTDTQYF | TGTGCCAGCAGCCTTATCGGGACGTACACAGATACGCAGTATTTT
- | TRBJ2-3 | TRBV5-1 | - | CASSLAVVTDTQYF | TGCGCCAGCAGCTTGGCCGTTGTAACAGATACGCAGTATTTT
TRBD1 | TRBJ1-2 | TRBV15 | - | CATSYRGHNYGYTF | TGTGCCACCAGCTACAGGGGGCATAACTATGGCTACACCTTC
- | TRBJ1-1 | TRBV29-1 | few | CSVGGGTEAFF | TGCAGCGTTGGAGGCGGCACTGAAGCTTTCTTT
TRBD1 | TRBJ2-3 | TRBV7-9 | once | CASGTASTDTQYF | TGTGCCAGCGGGACAGCGAGCACAGATACGCAGTATTTT
TRBD1 | TRBJ1-5 | TRBV28 | - | CASSQGGAVQPQHF | TGTGCCAGCAGTCAGGGGGGGGCGGTTCAGCCCCAGCATTTT
TRBD2 | TRBJ2-2 | TRBV5-1 | - | CASTGLAANTGELFF | TGCGCCAGTACCGGACTAGCGGCAAACACCGGGGAGCTGTTTTTT
TRBD1 | TRBJ2-1 | TRBV10-3 | - | CAITKGQGTNEQFF | TGTGCCATCACCAAGGGACAGGGGACGAATGAGCAGTTCTTC
- | TRBJ2-7 | TRBV9 | - | CASSVAPDYEQYF | TGTGCCAGCAGCGTAGCCCCGGACTACGAGCAGTACTTC
TRBD1 | TRBJ1-2 | TRBV6-5 | - | CASSSSSGGEGYTF | TGTGCCAGCAGTTCGTCGTCAGGGGGCGAGGGCTACACCTTC